This T cell receptor (beta chain) appears in the sequencing data of a study of identical twins. This clonotype was seen more than once but under ten times. What it binds is not known. Germline V gives CDR1 SGHTA, CDR2 FQGNSA. The CDR3 consists of 17 residues. The ends lost 5 bases at V and 2 bases at J; junction bases unmatched: 11. The cDNA had a unique molecular identifier and a template-switch universal primer site. TCRdb recomputed calls from the 5' RACE reads with MiXCR, one row per CDR3 protein. Of some 460,000 distinct CDR3 sequences in the sample, approximately 14% are singletons; the top ten hold approximately 0.52%. Overall study results and limits: Fewer insertions marked abundant cord blood beta clonotypes; young adult naive trended weakly, memory not at all. Out-of-frame alpha sequences shared by twins showed excess low generation probability. The models systematically underestimated how much out-of-frame TCR alpha was shared in monozygotic twins.

These sequences were also reported in another study, on yellow fever vaccine responses in identical twins.

Specimen: CD4+ T cells sorted from blood. The sequence derives from a woman aged 18-29 years in good health. The rearrangement links TRBV7-2 to TRBJ2-3; 9 bases align to TRBD1. CDR3 sequence (DNA): TGTGCCAGCAGCCCACAGGGGGCGCAGGTCCCCACAGATACGCAGTATTTT. Translated: CASSPQGAQVPTDTQYF.